Listed below are T cell receptor beta chains from one sample, sequenced in a study of control samples from healthy donors and cancer patients. Some clones are missing from TCRdb's copy, which holds only in-frame ones; the method was immunoSEQ multiplex PCR. The data hold some 130,000 clones, with roughly 90% observed a single time. The sample consisted of blood. The source of these receptors is a woman between 50 and 59 years old in good health. Both conserved end residues are part of each CDR3. The D gene is left open where the match is weak. The listing skips clone size in some rows; elsewhere it reads once, few, many or a size class.

v_gene	j_gene	abundance	d_gene	CDR3nt	CDR3aa
TRBV11-3	TRBJ2-1	-	TRBD2	TGTGCCAGCAGCTCTAGCGGGGGGGTCTACAATGAGCAGTTCTTC	CASSSSGGVYNEQFF
TRBV5-1	TRBJ1-4	-	-	TGCGCCAGCAGCTTGGCGGGGACCACAACTAATGAAAAACTGTTTTTT	CASSLAGTTTNEKLFF
TRBV6-5	TRBJ1-3	-	-	TGTGCCAGCAGCCAGAACAGGGGAAACACCATATATTTT	CASSQNRGNTIYF
TRBV5-5	TRBJ2-7	-	-	TGTGCCAGCAGCTTGGACGGGACCTCCTACGAGCAGTACTTC	CASSLDGTSYEQYF
TRBV13	TRBJ1-2	-	-	TGTGCCAGCACCCTAGGGCAGGGAAACTATGGCTACACCTTC	CASTLGQGNYGYTF
TRBV12-3/TRBV12-4	TRBJ2-7	-	-	TGTGCCAGCAGTTACGAGGCCGACTACGAGCAGTACTTC	CASSYEADYEQYF
TRBV5-1	TRBJ1-5	-	-	TGCGCCAGCAGCTTGGGGACATCTAGCCAGCCCCAGCATTTT	CASSLGTSSQPQHF
TRBV6-5	TRBJ2-3	-	-	TGTGCCAGCAGTTACTCGAGTCCTACGGTAGATACGCAGTATTTT	CASSYSSPTVDTQYF
TRBV10-2	TRBJ1-3	-	-	TGCGCCAGCAGTGAGTTACCTGGAAACACCATATATTTT	CASSELPGNTIYF
TRBV30	TRBJ2-7	-	-	TGTGCCTGCCGGGACACCTCCTACGAGCAGTACTTC	CACRDTSYEQYF
TRBV2	TRBJ1-5	-	-	TGTGCCAGCAGACAGGGCGGGAGGAGCAATCAGCCCCAGCATTTT	CASRQGGRSNQPQHF
TRBV3-1/TRBV3-2	TRBJ2-7	-	-	TGTGCCAGCAGCCAAGCCAACAACGAGCAGTACTTC	CASSQANNEQYF
TRBV19	TRBJ2-1	few	-	TGTGCCAGTAGTATAGTCATTGATAATAACCAGTTCTTC	CASSIVIDNNQFF
TRBV20-1	TRBJ1-5	few	-	TGCAGTGCTAGTCCGGCCGAAGGGAATCAGCCCCAGCATTTT	CSASPAEGNQPQHF
TRBV25-1	TRBJ1-3	few	-	TGTGCCAGCAGGAAGCCGGGGGACCACCCGGACAACACCATATATTTT	CASRKPGDHPDNTIYF
TRBV18	TRBJ2-3	-	-	TGTGCCAGCTCACCAGAGAATTTCCAAATCTCAGATACGCAGTATTTT	CASSPENFQISDTQYF
TRBV11-2	TRBJ2-1	-	TRBD2	TGTGCCAGCAGCTTAGATTCTAGCGGGGGCCTTAGCTCCTACAATGAGCAGTTCTTC	CASSLDSSGGLSSYNEQFF
TRBV18	TRBJ2-1	-	-	TGTGCCAGCTCACCTACGACGACTGAGCAGTTCTTC	CASSPTTTEQFF
TRBV4-1	TRBJ2-5	few	-	TGCGCCAGCAGCCAAGGAGGGTTGGAGACCCAGTACTTC	CASSQGGLETQYF
TRBV28	TRBJ1-2	-	-	TGTGCCAGCAGTTTATCTCCTACGGAAGCGTATGGCTACACCTTC	CASSLSPTEAYGYTF
TRBV5-8	TRBJ2-2	-	-	TGTGCCAGCAGCTTTTGGGGGAGGAACACCGGGGAGCTGTTTTTT	CASSFWGRNTGELFF
TRBV27	TRBJ1-6	-	TRBD1	TGTGCCAGCCGGACAGGGGGCAATAATTCACCCCTCCACTTT	CASRTGGNNSPLHF
TRBV14	TRBJ1-1	-	-	TGTGCCAGCAGCCTTACCCAGTCGAAAACTGAAGCTTTCTTT	CASSLTQSKTEAFF
TRBV15	TRBJ1-4	-	-	TGTGCCACCAGTCAGAGTCAGGGATTGAATGAAAAACTGTTTTTT	CATSQSQGLNEKLFF
TRBV7-7	TRBJ2-1	-	TRBD1	TGTGCTAGCAGCCCCCGGGACAGTTTATACAATGAGCAGTTCTTC	CASSPRDSLYNEQFF
TRBV12-5	TRBJ2-1	-	-	TGTGCTAGTGGTTTCCCCTCCGTAGTCGGTGAGCAGTTCTTC	CASGFPSVVGEQFF
TRBV5-1	TRBJ1-4	-	-	TGCGCCAGCAGCTTGGTCCAGGGAGGAGGTGAAAAACTGTTTTTT	CASSLVQGGGEKLFF
TRBV5-6	TRBJ2-7	-	TRBD1	TGTGCCAGCAGCCCGGGACAGTACGAGCAGTACTTC	CASSPGQYEQYF
TRBV20-1	TRBJ1-1	-	-	TGCAGTGCTAGTAAAACAGGGTTCAACACTGAAGCTTTCTTT	CSASKTGFNTEAFF
TRBV12-3/TRBV12-4	TRBJ2-7	-	TRBD2	TGTGCCAGCAGTTTAAGGGGACTAGGGGAGCAGTACTTC	CASSLRGLGEQYF
TRBV16	TRBJ1-2	once	-	TGTGCCAGCAGCCAATCTGGGCAGGACATCTATGGCTACACCTTC	CASSQSGQDIYGYTF
TRBV3-1/TRBV3-2	TRBJ2-3	-	-	TGTGCCAGCAGCCAAGAGGGACACCCCCGAATGGATACGCAGTATTTT	CASSQEGHPRMDTQYF
TRBV7-8	TRBJ1-5	-	-	TGTGCCAGCGGACTGGGGGATCAGCCCCAGCATTTT	CASGLGDQPQHF
TRBV4-1	TRBJ1-6	-	-	TGCGCCAGCAGCCAATCCCCGACAGTCTCTAATTCACCCCTCCACTTT	CASSQSPTVSNSPLHF
TRBV15	TRBJ1-5	-	-	TGTGCCACCAGCGGTTCTCGATCTAATGAGCCCCAGCATTTT	CATSGSRSNEPQHF
TRBV6-1	TRBJ2-4	-	-	TGTGCCAGCAGTGAAGCTGGCGGCTCTGGGAACATTCAGTACTTC	CASSEAGGSGNIQYF
TRBV5-1	TRBJ1-3	-	-	TGCGCCAGCAGCTGGGCCGCAGGGCCTGGAAACACCATATATTTT	CASSWAAGPGNTIYF
TRBV24-1	TRBJ1-4	once	-	TGTGCCACCAGTGATGGAGCAGGCGGTAATGAAAAACTGTTTTTT	CATSDGAGGNEKLFF
TRBV6-1	TRBJ1-2	-	TRBD1	TGTGCCAGCAGTGAGGCTGGGACAGGGGGTGGCTACACCTTC	CASSEAGTGGGYTF
TRBV6-5	TRBJ1-2	once	-	TGTGCCAGCAGTTACTCCGGGGGCTATGGCTACACCTTC	CASSYSGGYGYTF
TRBV9	TRBJ1-2	-	-	TGTGCCAGCAGCGGATGGGACACCAACTTAAATGGCTACACCTTC	CASSGWDTNLNGYTF
TRBV30	TRBJ1-2	-	TRBD1	TGTGCCTGGAGTCTGGGGGGGACAGGTGGCCATGGCTACACCTTC	CAWSLGGTGGHGYTF
TRBV28	TRBJ2-7	-	TRBD1	TGTGCCAGCAGTTTATCAGGGACAGGGGCCTACGAGCAGTACTTC	CASSLSGTGAYEQYF
TRBV10-3	TRBJ1-1	-	-	TGTGCCACCGCTGCGGGGTCTGAAGCTTTCTTT	CATAAGSEAFF
TRBV27	TRBJ1-1	-	-	TGTGCCAGCAGTTTGGGAGGGAAAGCTGAAGCTTTCTTT	CASSLGGKAEAFF
TRBV6-6	TRBJ1-2	-	-	TGTGCCAGCAGTTCCACCAGCGGGACATCTAACTATGGCTACACCTTC	CASSSTSGTSNYGYTF
TRBV7-5	TRBJ2-1	-	-	TGTGCCAGAAGCTTAGCGGGCCGGGAGGGATCATACAATGAGCAGTTCTTC	CARSLAGREGSYNEQFF
TRBV10-2	TRBJ1-3	-	-	TGCGCCAGCAGTGAACGGCAGGGGCAAAACACCATATATTTT	CASSERQGQNTIYF
TRBV6-5	TRBJ1-6	-	-	TGTGCCGGCTCACGGGGGGGGGTTGATTCACCCCTCCACTTT	CAGSRGGVDSPLHF
TRBV12-3/TRBV12-4	TRBJ2-7	-	-	TGTGCCAGCAGTTTAACAGGGATCGAGCAGTACTTC	CASSLTGIEQYF
TRBV7-8	TRBJ2-1	-	-	TGTGCCAGCAATCTTCGGGGGAGAAACTCCTACAATGAGCAGTTCTTC	CASNLRGRNSYNEQFF
TRBV3-1/TRBV3-2	TRBJ2-4	-	-	TGTGCCAGCAGCCTTATTACCGGGGGCCTGGGCAAAAACATTCAGTACTTC	CASSLITGGLGKNIQYF
TRBV14	TRBJ2-3	-	-	TGTGCCAGCAGCTTCCGACAGGGCACAGATACGCAGTATTTT	CASSFRQGTDTQYF
TRBV7-9	TRBJ2-1	few	-	TGTGCCAGCAGCTCCGTCAGAAAGCGGGCCTACAATGAGCAGTTCTTC	CASSSVRKRAYNEQFF
TRBV6-4	TRBJ2-1	-	-	TGTGCCAGCAGTGACCTGCCGGGTGCCAGGGGCAATGAGCAGTTCTTC	CASSDLPGARGNEQFF
TRBV29-1	TRBJ2-5	-	-	TGCAGCGTTGGACGGTACCAAGAGACCCAGTACTTC	CSVGRYQETQYF
TRBV18	TRBJ1-2	-	TRBD1	TGTGCCAGCTCACCACCCAGGACGACAGGGGGTAATGGCTACACCTTC	CASSPPRTTGGNGYTF